The 25 T cell receptor beta chains below all came from one sample that was sequenced in a study of blood T cell repertoires in COVID-19. The data were produced by immunoSEQ multiplex PCR, yet TCRdb's version contains in-frame clones alone and is incomplete. The sample has over 150,000 clones; 70% to 90% are singletons. Sequenced: peripheral blood. The receptors stem from a man aged 35 to 55 with active or convalescent COVID-19.

This chain joins TRBV5-8 and TRBJ1-5; D might be TRBD1 (6 bases). The V gene lost 0 bases and the J gene lost 7 bases, with 11 bases spanning the gap. The CDR3 is made up of 14 amino acids. Germline loops: CDR1 SGHTS, CDR2 YDEGEE. CDR3 DNA sequence: TGTGCCAGCAGCTTGGAGGGGGGGCGGCAGCCCCAGCATTTT. Protein sequence: CASSLEGGRQPQHF.

V is TRBV30 and J is TRBJ1-2, with 9 bases identical to TRBD1. Germline V CDR1 and CDR2: GTSNPN, SVGIG (reference sequence). The CDR3 loop spans 16 amino acids. V was pared by 6 bases and J by 5 bases, with 16 bases of the junction left unmatched. CDR3 protein: CACIGFSGQGAYGYTF. CDR3 nucleotides: TGTGCCTGCATTGGGTTCTCGGGACAGGGCGCATATGGCTACACCTTC. The whole variable domain, filled in from reference TRBV30 and TRBJ1-2, reads SQTIHQWPATLVQPVGSPLSLECTVEGTSNPNLYWYRQAAGRGLQLLFYSVGIGQISSEVPQNLSASRPQDRQFILSSKKLLLSDSGFYLCACIGFSGQGAYGYTFGSGTRLTVV.

The rearrangement uses TRBV7-9 and TRBJ1-4; D remains unclear. The V gene lost 5 bases and the J gene lost 0 bases, with 13 bases spanning the gap. Germline V gene sequence: CDR1 SEHNR, CDR2 FQNEAQ (reference sequence). CDR3 length: 16 amino acids. The CDR3: CASSLPITATNEKLFF. In DNA, the CDR3 is TGTGCCAGCAGCCTCCCTATAACAGCAACTAATGAAAAACTGTTTTTT.

V usage is TRBV29-1 and J usage is TRBJ2-1; 13 nucleotides match TRBD2. The CDR3 loop spans 18 amino acids. Germline V gene sequence: CDR1 SQVTM, CDR2 ANQGSEA. V lost 4 bases and J lost 3; bases outside the gene matches: 12. CDR3 nucleotides: TGCAGCGTTGCAAGGAGACTAGCGGGGGGCGATAACTACAATGAGCAGTTCTTC. Its protein is CSVARRLAGGDNYNEQFF.

The V call is TRBV6-2 or TRBV6-3, the J call TRBJ2-7; 11 bases align to TRBD2. V dropped 5 bases and J dropped 3; count of bases not matched to a gene: 15. This CDR3 is 18 amino acids long. The germline gives CDR1 MNHEY, CDR2 SVGEGT. CDR3 region: CASSSRLAGNPFIYEQYF. The DNA for the CDR3 is TGTGCCAGCAGTAGCCGACTAGCGGGGAATCCTTTTATCTACGAGCAGTACTTC.

The chain uses TRBV9 and TRBJ2-1; 9 nucleotides line up with TRBD2. V lost 0 bases to trimming and J lost 7 bases; unmatched junction nucleotides: 14. CDR3 length equals 18 residues. The germline V gene encodes CDR1 SGDLS and CDR2 YYNGEE. CDR3 coding DNA: TGTGCCAGCAGCGTAGGTCCACCTGGAGCGGGGGGATTTAATGAGCAGTTCTTC. Its translation: CASSVGPPGAGGFNEQFF.

The V call is TRBV11-2, the J call TRBJ2-7; a possible D gene is TRBD2 (5 bases). Germline CDR1 SGHAT, CDR2 FQNNGV. This CDR3 is 12 amino acids long. Trimming removed 1 base from V and 7 bases from J, with 8 bases in between. DNA for the CDR3: TGTGCCAGCAGCTTAGTGGGCGGGGAGCAGTACTTC. Amino acids: CASSLVGGEQYF.

V usage is TRBV19 and J usage is TRBJ1-1; a possible D gene is TRBD1 (5 bases). Trimming stripped 1 base from V and 2 bases from J, with 11 bases between. The CDR3 has 15 residues. The germline gives CDR1 LNHDA, CDR2 SQIVND (reference sequence). This chain's CDR3 is CASSIVRTPNTEAFF. DNA for the CDR3: TGTGCCAGTAGTATAGTACGGACACCCAACACTGAAGCTTTCTTT.

V gene TRBV10-2 combines with J gene TRBJ2-3; no clear D. The V end lost 2 bases, the J end lost 4 bases, and 7 bases lay between the germline ends. The CDR3 loop spans 13 amino acids. Germline CDR1 WSHSY, CDR2 SAAADI. CDR3 in amino acids: CASSELPADTQYF. The CDR3 bases are TGCGCCAGCAGTGAGCTACCCGCAGATACGCAGTATTTT.

The chain recombines TRBV24-1 with TRBJ2-2; 10 bases line up with TRBD1. The CDR3 covers 17 residues. The trim removed 3 bases at V and 1 base at J, leaving 4 bases unmatched. Germline lookup yields CDR1 KGHDR and CDR2 SFDVKD. The CDR3 DNA is TGTGCCACCAGTGATGGGGGACAGGGGTTGAACACCGGGGAGCTGTTTTTT. It yields the protein CATSDGGQGLNTGELFF.

The CDR3 DNA reads as TGTGCCAGCAGCTCGTGGACAGGGGCGAACACTGAAGCTTTCTTT. As protein: CASSSWTGANTEAFF. The V and J genes are TRBV5-8 and TRBJ1-1, with TRBD1 matching over 9 bases. Germline CDR1 is SGHTS and CDR2 is YDEGEE. J lost 1 base, V lost 3 bases, and 4 bases had no gene match. CDR3 length: 15 amino acids.

The V and J genes are TRBV6-2 or TRBV6-3 and TRBJ1-5; D may be TRBD1 (5 bases). CDR3 size: 15 residues. Germline assignment: CDR1 MNHEY and CDR2 SVGEGT. The V end lost 2 bases, the J end lost 5 bases, and 13 bases lay between the germline ends. The CDR3 is CASSYTGLGHQPQHF. The CDR3 DNA is TGTGCCAGCAGTTACACTGGCCTGGGGCATCAGCCCCAGCATTTT.

The chain employs TRBV24-1 and TRBJ1-2, with 8 bases that match TRBD1. Germline lookup yields CDR1 KGHDR and CDR2 SFDVKD. The CDR3 length is 15 residues. The ends lost 5 bases at V and 3 bases at J; junction bases unmatched: 7. CDR3 protein: CATSGGDRFDYGYTF. CDR3 in DNA: TGTGCCACCAGTGGAGGGGACAGGTTTGACTATGGCTACACCTTC.

The chain is built from TRBV7-3 and TRBJ2-7, with 7 bases identical to TRBD1. Germline V gene data show CDR1 as SGHTA and CDR2 as FQGTGA. The CDR3 runs to 15 residues. After removal of 6 bases from V and 2 bases from J, the junction contained 10 bases not matched to a gene. In DNA, the CDR3 is TGTGCCAGCAGTCGTACAGGGGCCGAAGCCTACGAGCAGTACTTC. Translation: CASSRTGAEAYEQYF.

The chain combines TRBV7-8 with TRBJ2-1, with TRBD2 matching 8 bases. The CDR3 is 15 amino acids. Germline lookup yields CDR1 SGHVS and CDR2 FQNEAQ. After removal of 6 bases from V and 0 bases from J, the junction contained 4 bases not matched to a gene. CDR3 nucleotide sequence: TGTGCCAGCAGTTTACTAGCGGTCTCCTACAATGAGCAGTTCTTC. It codes for CASSLLAVSYNEQFF.

As regards this clone: Distinct nucleotide sequences in the sample also encode this CDR3. The chain couples TRBV7-2 to TRBJ1-2, with D hard to call. Trimming shortened V by 1 base and J by 2 bases, and 5 bases separated the two germline ends. This CDR3 is 13 amino acids long. Per germline, CDR1 SGHTA and CDR2 FQGNSA. The CDR3, as DNA: TGTGCCAGCAGCTTAGGGCAGAACTATGGCTACACCTTC. This sequence encodes CASSLGQNYGYTF.

V and J are TRBV4-1 and TRBJ1-2; TRBD1 might be the D (6 bases). The CDR3 runs 13 residues. Trimming removed 6 bases at V and 6 bases at J, with 14 bases between. Per germline, CDR1 MGHRA and CDR2 YSYEKL. In DNA form, the CDR3 reads TGCGCCAGCAGTTCCAGGGGATTGAATGGCTACACCTTC. This encodes CASSSRGLNGYTF.

This clone was seen once. The rearrangement uses TRBV7-9 and TRBJ2-2; D possibly corresponds to TRBD1 (5 bases). This CDR3 is built from 16 residues. Looked up from germline, CDR1 is SEHNR and CDR2 is FQNEAQ (reference sequence). V was cut by 3 bases and J by 2 bases, with 13 bases left in between. The CDR3 here is CASSFPTDKNTGELFF. For the CDR3, the DNA is TGTGCCAGCAGCTTTCCGACAGACAAAAACACCGGGGAGCTGTTTTTT.

The chain has TRBV5-4 and TRBJ2-1, with 7 bases fitting TRBD1. The CDR3 has 15 amino acids. The V segment lost 4 bases and the J segment 5 bases; nucleotides outside the gene matches: 9. Germline V lookup: CDR1 SGHNT, CDR2 YYREEE (reference sequence). The CDR3 reads CASSNRQGRDNEQFF. The CDR3 nucleotides read TGTGCCAGCAGCAACAGACAGGGTCGTGACAATGAGCAGTTCTTC. Drawing the rest from reference TRBV5-4 and TRBJ2-1, the complete variable domain is ETGVTQSPTHLIKTRGQQVTLRCSSQSGHNTVSWYQQALGQGPQFIFQYYREEENGRGNFPPRFSGLQFPNYSSELNVNALELDDSALYLCASSNRQGRDNEQFFGPGTRLTVL.

This chain connects TRBV5-1 to TRBJ2-7; TRBD2 matches 7 bases. CDR1 SGHRS and CDR2 YFSETQ come from the germline V gene. J gave up 7 bases and V 7 bases, and 5 bases lay outside the gene matches. There are 11 residues in the CDR3. DNA of the CDR3: TGCGCCAGCTGGGGGGGAGGAGAGCAGTACTTC. Its protein is CASWGGGEQYF.

This sequence joins TRBV30 and TRBJ1-5; 9 positions agree with TRBD1. The CDR3 contains 13 residues. The trim removed 4 bases at V and 6 bases at J, leaving 4 bases unmatched. Per the germline V gene, CDR1 is GTSNPN and CDR2 is SVGIG (reference sequence). The CDR3 coding sequence is TGTGCCTGGAACCCGACAGGGGGTCAGCCCCAGCATTTT. Amino acid sequence: CAWNPTGGQPQHF.

This chain joins TRBV21-1 and TRBJ2-7; the listed D gene, TRBD2, was not tested against the DNA. TRBV21-1 corresponds to a pseudogene. The CDR3 totals 13 residues. The chain's CDR3 is CASSKNGAYEQYF. The CDR3 coding sequence is TGTGCCAGCAGCAAAAACGGGGCCTACGAGCAGTACTTC.

The V call is TRBV6-1, the J call TRBJ2-7, with 10 bases fitting TRBD2. There are 17 residues in the CDR3. The V gene end was trimmed by 2 bases and the J gene end by 4 bases; junction bases not matched to a gene: 11. From germline, CDR1 is MNHNS and CDR2 SASEGT. This chain's CDR3 is CASSESVASGGIYEQYF. DNA of the CDR3: TGTGCCAGCAGTGAAAGTGTGGCTAGCGGGGGAATTTACGAGCAGTACTTC.

This clone has a single count. This rearrangement joins TRBV7-9 to TRBJ2-2; D is ambiguous. The CDR3 is 12 residues long. V was clipped by 5 bases and J by 6 bases, with 7 bases between them. Germline CDR1 and CDR2: SEHNR and FQNEAQ (reference sequence). CDR3 DNA sequence: TGTGCCAGCAGCAAGTCAGCCGGGGAGCTGTTTTTT. It specifies CASSKSAGELFF. Supplemented by reference TRBV7-9 and TRBJ2-2, the full variable domain reads DTGVSQNPRHKITKRGQNVTFRCDPISEHNRLYWYRQTLGQGPEFLTYFQNEAQLEKSRLLSDRFSAERPKGSFSTLEIQRTEQGDSAMYLCASSKSAGELFFGEGSRLTVL.

This chain links TRBV7-3 with TRBJ2-1; 9 nucleotides agree with TRBD1. The CDR3 is 14 residues long. The germline V gene encodes CDR1 SGHTA and CDR2 FQGTGA. J lost 8 bases, V lost 5 bases, and 7 bases had no gene match. CDR3 region: CASSPGTGSHEQFF. As DNA, the CDR3 is TGTGCCAGCAGCCCCGGGACAGGGTCCCATGAGCAGTTCTTC.